This T cell receptor (beta chain) was retrieved from a study of cytomegalovirus exposure and HLA in healthy donors. The germline V and J ends were trimmed by 7 bases and 6 bases, with 14 bases remaining between them. CDR1 and CDR2 (germline): MDHEN, SYDVKM. The CDR3 is 13 amino acids. PCR was performed using 60 Vbeta and 13 Jbeta primers. This table comes from immunoSEQ multiplex PCR, and its TCRdb copy is limited to in-frame clones, with some not included. The sample has 140,000 or so clones, roughly 70% seen once. The sample taken for sequencing was PBMCs. This TCR came from a woman between 40 and 50 years old in good health and CMV-seronegative. The V call is TRBV28, the J call TRBJ2-3; a possible D gene is TRBD2 (6 bases). CDR3 amino acids: CASIPPGRDTQYF. The CDR3 bases are TGTGCCAGCATACCTCCGGGGAGGGATACGCAGTATTTT.